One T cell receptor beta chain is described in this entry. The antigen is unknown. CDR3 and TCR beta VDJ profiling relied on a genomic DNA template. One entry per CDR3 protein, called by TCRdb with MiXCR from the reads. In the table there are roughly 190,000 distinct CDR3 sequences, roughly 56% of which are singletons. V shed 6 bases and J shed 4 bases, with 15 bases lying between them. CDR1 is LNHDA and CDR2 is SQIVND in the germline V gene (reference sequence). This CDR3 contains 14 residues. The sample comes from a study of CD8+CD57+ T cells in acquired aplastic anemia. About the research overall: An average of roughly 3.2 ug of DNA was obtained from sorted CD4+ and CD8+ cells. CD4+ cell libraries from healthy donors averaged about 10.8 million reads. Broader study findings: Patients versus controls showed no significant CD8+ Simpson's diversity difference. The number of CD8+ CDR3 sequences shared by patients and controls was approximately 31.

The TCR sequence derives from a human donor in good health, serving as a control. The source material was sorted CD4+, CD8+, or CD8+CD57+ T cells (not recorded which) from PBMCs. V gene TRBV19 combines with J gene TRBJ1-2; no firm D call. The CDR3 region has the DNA TGTGCCAGTAGAGACCGGGGAGACGCCTATGGCTACACCTTC. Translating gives CASRDRGDAYGYTF.